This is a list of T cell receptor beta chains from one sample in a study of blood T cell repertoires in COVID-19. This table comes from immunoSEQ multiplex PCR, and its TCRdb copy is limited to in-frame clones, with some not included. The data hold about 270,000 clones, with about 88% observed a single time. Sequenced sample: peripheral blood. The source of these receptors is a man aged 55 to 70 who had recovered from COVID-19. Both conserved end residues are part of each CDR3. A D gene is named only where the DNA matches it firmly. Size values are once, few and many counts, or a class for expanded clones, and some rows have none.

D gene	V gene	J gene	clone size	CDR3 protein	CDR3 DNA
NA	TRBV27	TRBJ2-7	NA	CASSFGVSYEQYF	TGTGCCAGCAGTTTCGGGGTGTCCTACGAGCAGTACTTC
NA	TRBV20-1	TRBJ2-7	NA	CSASEPRSGGAYEQYF	TGCAGTGCTAGTGAACCCCGGAGTGGCGGGGCCTACGAGCAGTACTTC
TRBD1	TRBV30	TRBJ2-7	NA	CAWSVTRGWYEQYF	TGTGCCTGGAGTGTAACCAGGGGGTGGTACGAGCAGTACTTC
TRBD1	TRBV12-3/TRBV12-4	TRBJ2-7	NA	CASSKDRGGQYF	TGTGCCAGCAGCAAGGACAGGGGAGGTCAGTACTTC
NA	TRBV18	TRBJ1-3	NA	CASSPSGDSIYF	TGTGCCAGCTCACCTTCCGGAGACTCCATATATTTT
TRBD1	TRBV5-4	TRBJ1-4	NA	CASSPGGTGREKLFF	TGTGCCAGCAGCCCTGGAGGGACAGGACGTGAAAAACTGTTTTTT
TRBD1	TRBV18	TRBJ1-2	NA	CASSPLMGQAEDYGYTF	TGTGCCAGCTCACCCCTAATGGGACAGGCGGAGGACTATGGCTACACCTTC
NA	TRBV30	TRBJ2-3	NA	CAWSRSDTQYF	TGTGCCTGGAGTAGGAGCGATACGCAGTATTTT
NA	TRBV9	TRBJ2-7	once	CASSVGVGLEVEQYF	TGTGCCAGCAGCGTAGGAGTAGGGTTGGAGGTCGAGCAGTACTTC
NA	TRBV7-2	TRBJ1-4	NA	CASSLGSGLGNEKLFF	TGTGCCAGCAGCTTAGGGTCTGGACTGGGTAATGAAAAACTGTTTTTT
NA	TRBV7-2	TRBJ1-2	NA	CASSLDGSGGYTF	TGTGCCAGCAGCTTAGATGGGAGCGGAGGCTACACCTTC
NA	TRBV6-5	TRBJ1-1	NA	CASSSRGRGAEAFF	TGTGCCAGCAGTTCGCGGGGGCGCGGCGCTGAAGCTTTCTTT
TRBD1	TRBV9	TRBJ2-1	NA	CASSVGQYNNEQFF	TGTGCCAGCAGCGTGGGACAGTATAACAATGAGCAGTTCTTC
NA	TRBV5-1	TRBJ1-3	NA	CASSLATGFSGNTIYF	TGCGCCAGCAGCTTGGCAACGGGATTCTCTGGAAACACCATATATTTT
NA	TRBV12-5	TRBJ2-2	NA	CASGLTNTGELFF	TGTGCTAGTGGATTAACGAACACCGGGGAGCTGTTTTTT
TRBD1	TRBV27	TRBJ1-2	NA	CASSSLRQGANRYYGYTF	TGTGCCAGCAGTTCGCTTCGACAGGGGGCGAATAGATACTATGGCTACACCTTC
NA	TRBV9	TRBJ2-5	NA	CASSVAGAATQETQYF	TGTGCCAGCAGCGTAGCTGGGGCAGCTACCCAAGAGACCCAGTACTTC